These 26 T cell receptor beta chains were sequenced from one sample in a study of Graves' ophthalmopathy and Graves' hyperthyroidism. RNA transcripts yielded amplified TCR beta CDR3 regions. First-round RT-PCR employed HTBI primers, with a second-round multiplex PCR after it. TCRdb independently ran MiXCR on the multiplex PCR reads; one entry per CDR3 protein. The sample holds about 640,000 distinct CDR3 sequences; roughly two fifths are singletons and the top ten take under 3.5%. The sample was peripheral blood. These receptors all stem from an adult man with Graves' ophthalmopathy.

The V and J genes are TRBV7-3 and TRBJ2-1, with D possibly TRBD2 on 8 matching bases. CDR1 is SGHTA and CDR2 is FQGTGA in the germline V gene. V lost 3 bases, J lost 7 bases, and 22 bases lay in between. CDR3 length: 17 residues. CDR3 sequence: CASSLASGPLQGNEQFF. CDR3 DNA sequence: TGTGCCAGCAGCTTGGCTAGCGGGCCACTACAGGGGAATGAGCAGTTCTTC.

This clonotype was recorded at least ten times. The chain is built from TRBV10-3 and TRBJ2-5; D is ambiguous. The germline V and J ends were trimmed by 4 bases and 4 bases, with 7 bases remaining between them. Germline CDR1 is ENHRY and CDR2 is SYGVKD. The CDR3 contains 12 residues. The CDR3: CAISAARETQYF. In DNA form, the CDR3 reads TGTGCCATCAGTGCGGCCCGAGAGACCCAGTACTTC.

The table lists this clonotype with a few counts. This could be a read error, since a much larger clone is one nucleotide away. The chain combines TRBV19 with TRBJ1-5; 12 bases map to TRBD1. The CDR3 sequence is 15 residues long. Per germline, CDR1 LNHDA and CDR2 SQIVND (reference sequence). CDR3 sequence: CASSGTGGSSQSQHF. Here the CDR3 DNA reads TGTGCCAGTAGTGGGACAGGGGGCTCGAGTCAGTCCCAGCATTTT.

This clonotype was counted at least ten times. The chain is built from TRBV12-3 or TRBV12-4 and TRBJ1-2; a possible D gene is TRBD1 (5 bases). The V and J ends lost 7 bases and 3 bases respectively, with 12 bases between them. The CDR3 totals 13 residues. In nucleotides, the CDR3 is TGTGCCAGCAATCCGGGGGGAGACTATGGCTACACCTTC. It codes for CASNPGGDYGYTF.

The chain has TRBV19 and TRBJ2-5; D is perhaps TRBD2 (5 bases). The CDR3 has 16 residues. The germline V gene has CDR1 LNHDA and CDR2 SQIVND (reference sequence). Between the trimmed V and J ends, which lost 1 base and 4 bases, there was a span of 16 bases. The CDR3 is CASSIGGPVKSETQYF. As DNA, the CDR3 is TGTGCCAGTAGTATAGGAGGGCCGGTGAAGTCAGAGACCCAGTACTTC.

The chain couples TRBV5-1 to TRBJ2-7; D unclear. CDR3 length equals 15 residues. Deletions cut 0 bases from V and 2 bases from J, with 12 bases between. CDR1 is SGHRS and CDR2 is YFSETQ in the germline V gene. The CDR3: CASSLAAASPYEQYF. CDR3 nucleotide sequence: TGCGCCAGCAGCTTGGCGGCCGCCTCCCCCTACGAGCAGTACTTC.

This clonotype was detected ten times or more. The rearrangement uses TRBV7-8 and TRBJ2-5, with no clear D. CDR1 and CDR2 (germline): SGHVS, FQNEAQ. The length of the CDR3 is 12 residues. V lost 5 bases, J lost 10 bases, and 14 bases lay in between. The CDR3 region has the DNA TGTGCCAGCAGCCCGAACTCTAGGGACCAGTACTTC. Translation gives CASSPNSRDQYF.

This clonotype has just one count. Given a much more abundant clone one base away, this may be a read error. The chain uses TRBV20-1 and TRBJ1-1, with D unclear. The V gene lost 5 bases and the J gene lost 11 bases, with 15 bases spanning the gap. Germline V gene lookup returns CDR1 DFQATT and CDR2 SNEGSKA (reference sequence). The CDR3 contains 11 residues. The DNA for the CDR3 is TGCAGTGCTGGAGCGGCTAGGAGGGCTTTCTTT. This gives the protein CSAGAARRAFF.

This clonotype was seen at least ten times. The rearrangement uses TRBV7-9 and TRBJ2-7; 7 bases line up with TRBD1. Trimming removed 5 bases from V and 4 bases from J; junction bases left unmatched: 5. The CDR3 is 13 residues long. Germline loops: CDR1 SEHNR, CDR2 FQNEAQ (reference sequence). The CDR3 loop is CASSNPTGYEQYF. The CDR3 DNA reads as TGTGCCAGCAGCAACCCGACAGGGTACGAGCAGTACTTC.

This CDR3 is CSASSVDGNQPQHF. The DNA of the CDR3 is TGCAGTGCTAGTAGTGTGGACGGAAATCAGCCCCAGCATTTT. V gene TRBV20-1 combines with J gene TRBJ1-5; D is undetermined. Germline V CDR1 and CDR2: DFQATT, SNEGSKA (reference sequence). The CDR3 extends over 14 amino acids. Trimming pared 3 bases from V and 4 bases from J, leaving 13 bases between.

The chain carries TRBV15 and TRBJ2-5, with D possibly matching TRBD2 (6 bases). The end of the DNA fits TRBJ2-3 better, so the J call may be wrong. Germline assignment: CDR1 LNHNV and CDR2 YYDKDF (reference sequence). The CDR3 has 12 residues. In DNA form, the CDR3 reads TGTGCCACCAGCAGAGATCGGGGGACGCAGTATTTT. Its protein is CATSRDRGTQYF.

This chain connects TRBV10-3 to TRBJ2-3, with 8 nucleotides matching TRBD2. The CDR3 runs 15 residues. The ends lost 5 bases at V and 2 bases at J; junction bases unmatched: 6. Germline-derived CDR1 and CDR2 are ENHRY and SYGVKD. The CDR3 here is CAISTSGTHTDTQYF. CDR3 nucleotides: TGTGCCATCAGTACTAGCGGTACCCACACAGATACGCAGTATTTT.

This clonotype was recorded at least ten times. This rearrangement joins TRBV7-9 to TRBJ1-4; D gene ambiguous. This CDR3 has 15 amino acids. The V gene's germline CDR1 is SEHNR and CDR2 FQNEAQ (reference sequence). V was cut by 1 base and J by 8 bases, with 14 bases left in between. CDR3 in DNA: TGTGCCAGCAGCTTAGGTCCAGCCTCCAAGGAAAAACTGTTTTTT. Translation: CASSLGPASKEKLFF.

This clonotype occurred many times. The rearrangement uses TRBV6-5 and TRBJ1-5, with TRBD1 as a possible D gene (5 bases). The CDR3 runs to 15 residues. From germline, CDR1 is MNHEY and CDR2 SVGAGI. Trimming took 0 bases from V and 7 from J, leaving 13 bases between them. The CDR3: CASSYSDGAFQPQHF. CDR3 nucleotide sequence: TGTGCCAGCAGTTACTCGGATGGGGCATTCCAGCCCCAGCATTTT.

This clonotype came up many times. The gene calls are TRBV5-6 and TRBJ1-1; D call uncertain. V was pared by 2 bases and J by 1 base, with 9 bases between. The CDR3 is made up of 14 amino acids. Germline CDR1 and CDR2: SGHDT and YYEEEE. The CDR3 DNA reads as TGTGCCAGCAGCTTTAGGCAAAGGAACACTGAAGCTTTCTTT. Protein product: CASSFRQRNTEAFF.

Remarks on this clonotype: Germline is not matched at one junction end, which may reflect a read error. V usage is TRBV5-5 and J usage is TRBJ1-4; D perhaps matches TRBD1 (5 bases). The CDR3 is 14 amino acids. Germline V gene lookup returns CDR1 SGHKS and CDR2 YYEKEE (reference sequence). This CDR3 is CASSYERRGEKLSF. The CDR3 DNA follows: TGCGCCAGCAGCTACGAGAGGAGGGGTGAAAAACTGTCTTTT.

There are many counts of this clonotype. The rearrangement uses TRBV6-5 and TRBJ2-5; D could derive from TRBD1 or TRBD2 (5 bases each). Trimming shortened V by 2 bases and J by 12 bases, and 10 bases separated the two germline ends. CDR3 length equals 11 residues. CDR1 is MNHEY and CDR2 is SVGAGI in the germline V gene. CDR3 loop: CASSYTGREYF. The CDR3 DNA follows: TGTGCCAGCAGTTACACGGGACGGGAGTACTTC.

The rearrangement uses TRBV29-1 and TRBJ1-1, with D possibly being TRBD1 (5 bases). The V and J ends lost 8 bases and 1 base respectively, with 11 bases between them. Per the germline V gene, CDR1 is SQVTM and CDR2 is ANQGSEA. This CDR3 contains 12 residues. CDR3 nucleotide sequence: TGCAGCAGCCGAACAGGGAACACTGAAGCTTTCTTT. Translation: CSSRTGNTEAFF. Full variable domain (rest looked up from reference TRBV29-1 and TRBJ1-1): SAVISQKPSRDICQRGTSLTIQCQVDSQVTMMFWYRQQPGQSLTLIATANQGSEATYESGFVIDKFPISRPNLTFSTLTVSNMSPEDSSIYLCSSRTGNTEAFFGQGTRLTVV.

This clonotype was observed many times. The chain is built from TRBV7-8 and TRBJ2-5; 11 bases are shared with TRBD2. Trimming cost V 3 bases and J 5 bases; bases outside gene matches: 14. CDR3 size: 18 residues. CDR1 is SGHVS, CDR2 FQNEAQ, per germline. The CDR3 DNA reads TGTGCCAGCAGCTTCCGGCGAGCACTAGCGGGAGTGTGGGAGACCCAGTACTTC. Translating it yields CASSFRRALAGVWETQYF.

This rearrangement joins TRBV12-3 or TRBV12-4 to TRBJ2-3; tentatively, D is TRBD1 (5 bases). Between the trimmed V and J ends, which lost 3 bases and 5 bases, there was a span of 6 bases. This CDR3 region has 12 residues. The CDR3 bases are TGTGCCAGCAGTTTTGACAGAGATACGCAGTATTTT. It yields the protein CASSFDRDTQYF.

This clonotype was observed once. This chain connects TRBV5-1 to TRBJ2-7; TRBD2 matches at 9 bases. The V gene end was trimmed by 4 bases and the J gene end by 7 bases; junction bases not matched to a gene: 12. CDR1 and CDR2 (germline): SGHRS, YFSETQ. CDR3 size: 15 residues. Here the CDR3 reads CASSARGSGGHEQYF. CDR3 DNA sequence: TGCGCCAGCAGCGCCCGGGGGAGCGGGGGGCATGAGCAGTACTTC.

This clonotype showed up many times. The rearrangement uses TRBV7-2 and TRBJ1-5; possibly TRBD1 for D (6 bases). V was cut by 5 bases and J by 2 bases, with 10 bases left in between. The CDR3 loop spans 14 amino acids. Germline loops: CDR1 SGHTA, CDR2 FQGNSA. CDR3 DNA sequence: TGTGCCAGCAGCAACTACAGGGGCAATCAGCCCCAGCATTTT. This codes for CASSNYRGNQPQHF. The full variable domain, rest sourced from reference TRBV7-2 and TRBJ1-5, is GAGVSQSPSNKVTEKGKDVELRCDPISGHTALYWYRQSLGQGLEFLIYFQGNSAPDKSGLPSDRFSAERTGGSVSTLTIQRTQQEDSAVYLCASSNYRGNQPQHFGDGTRLSIL.

Of note for this clonotype: With a much larger clone just one base away, this may be a read error. The CDR3 does not end in the conserved phenylalanine or tryptophan, so this is likely a read error. The limits of the CDR3 on the DNA are not certain, so only TCRdb's listed CDR3 is given. This chain connects TRBV10-2 to TRBJ1-2. The CDR3 region is 12 residues in length, termini included. Germline-derived CDR1 and CDR2 are WSHSY and SAAADI. The CDR3 reads CASSEPSFGFTL.

This chain connects TRBV7-2 to TRBJ2-1, with 9 bases aligning to TRBD2. The CDR3 totals 16 residues. Germline CDR1 reads SGHTA; CDR2 reads FQGNSA. J lost 4 bases, V lost 1 base, and 5 bases had no gene match. The CDR3 protein is CASSLGASGTYNEQFF. For the CDR3, the DNA is TGTGCCAGCAGCTTAGGGGCTAGCGGGACATACAATGAGCAGTTCTTC. The whole variable domain, filled in from reference TRBV7-2 and TRBJ2-1, reads GAGVSQSPSNKVTEKGKDVELRCDPISGHTALYWYRQSLGQGLEFLIYFQGNSAPDKSGLPSDRFSAERTGGSVSTLTIQRTQQEDSAVYLCASSLGASGTYNEQFFGPGTRLTVL.

This clonotype was observed many times. The chain links TRBV20-1 to TRBJ1-5, with D unclear. The CDR3 has 13 amino acids. CDR1 and CDR2 (germline): DFQATT, SNEGSKA (reference sequence). The V end was cut by 2 bases, the J end by 6 bases, with 11 bases between. The CDR3 DNA reads as TGCAGTGCTAGATCCCCCGGGTTTCAGCCCCAGCATTTT. Encoded protein: CSARSPGFQPQHF.

This clonotype has ten or more counts. The rearrangement uses TRBV9 and TRBJ1-1; D unresolved. The CDR3 has 13 residues. Trimming took 1 base from V and 1 from J, leaving 5 bases between them. Germline lookup yields CDR1 SGDLS and CDR2 YYNGEE. This CDR3 reads CASSVMENTEAFF. The CDR3 nucleotides are TGTGCCAGCAGCGTAATGGAGAACACTGAAGCTTTCTTT.